This TCR beta chain was sequenced during a study of blood T cell repertoires in COVID-19. For the study at large: Collection of acute and convalescent COVID-19 samples took place in the United States, Italy and Spain.

This clone showed up just once. Original analysis: Estimation of nucleated cell counts relied on the amplification of reference gene primers. The table came from immunoSEQ multiplex PCR; TCRdb's copy has only in-frame clones and leaves some out. That table gives V, J and clone size, and the DNA gave D and trimming. The data show around 200,000 clones, roughly four fifths seen once. Losses at the gene ends were 5 bases for V and 10 bases for J; bases not matched to a gene: 4. This CDR3 spans 12 amino acids. The germline V gene encodes CDR1 SGHTA and CDR2 FQGNSA. The chain uses TRBV7-2 and TRBJ2-1; TRBD1 matches 8 bases. The sequenced material came from peripheral blood. The receptor comes from a woman in her thirties or forties with acute or convalescent COVID-19. The DNA for the CDR3 is TGTGCCAGCAGCCCCCGGGACAGGGAGCAGTTCTTC. Amino acids: CASSPRDREQFF.